Included here is one TCR beta chain sequence, with context. The source of the sample is a study of blood T cell repertoires in COVID-19. Germline CDR1 reads MNHEY; CDR2 reads SVGEGT. With 2 bases clipped from V and 3 bases from J, the junction kept 6 bases outside the gene matches. This CDR3 has 15 amino acids. The method was immunoSEQ multiplex PCR; TCRdb's version includes in-frame clones alone and lacks a portion of them. The data show 220,000 or so clones, about 83% seen once. The source is a woman aged 40 to 55 who had recovered from COVID-19. Sequencing was performed on PBMCs or T cells enriched from blood (not recorded which). The chain joins TRBV6-2 or TRBV6-3 to TRBJ1-2; 7 bases agree with TRBD1. CDR3 in amino acids: CASSYRTGAYYGYTF. Written as DNA, the CDR3 is TGTGCCAGCAGTTACCGAACAGGGGCCTACTATGGCTACACCTTC.